The sequence of this T cell receptor (beta chain) was determined in a study of T-cell reconstitution after alpha-beta-depleted transplantation in children (dated by TCRdb to 2016 to 2017). Broadly, across the study: T-cell immune reconstitution after TCRalphabeta/CD19-depleted allogeneic hematopoietic cell transplantation in children was quantitatively tracked in the study by means of TCR repertoire profiling. Results and caveats for the whole study, not just this receptor: In some patients, high TCRbeta diversity at day 60 was attributed to recipient T cells and intrathymic progenitors that had survived conditioning. Hyperexpanded clone frequencies declined over subsequent months; after one year, T-cell counts and TCRbeta diversity were mostly attributed to newly produced T cells. The apparently early recovery of alphabetaT-cell counts about two months after transplant reportedly depended on only several hundred rapidly expanded clones that came from non-depleted graft cells.

The table lists this clonotype with a few counts. The clone's antigen remains unknown. Base qualities are not at hand, and no much larger clone is one base apart. Library method: PCR. The instrument was an Illumina HiSeq 2500. To normalize quantification of the TCRbeta repertoire, the TCR libraries were built with molecular barcoding that relied on unique molecular identifiers. The public reads were reprocessed in TCRdb via fastp at Q25 and MiXCR, keeping in-frame beta chains. Rows matching on CDR3 protein sequence are summarized as one entry with the most common DNA and genes. The sample data list some 830,000 distinct CDR3 sequences, and 15% to 20% of these were observed just once. The top ten clones comprise about 4.6% of the sample. What the treatment or condition label conveys for this sample: allogeneic hematopoietic cell transplantation with graft depleted of TCRalphabeta T cells and CD19 B cells. TCRalphabeta/CD19-depleted allogeneic hematopoietic cell grafts were given to the transplant recipients, all of whom were children.

The material sequenced was PBMCs, mostly from graft donor cells, taken 360 days after TCRalphabeta/CD19-depleted stem cell transplant. This receptor was obtained from a male patient between 10 and 17 years old who had a stem cell transplant for acute lymphoblastic leukemia, so the T cells may come from the graft donor.

The DNA is TGCGCCAGCAGCCAAGATCGGGGGTCGGGGTACGAGCAGTACTTC. It encodes CASSQDRGSGYEQYF. The chain links TRBV4-1 with TRBJ2-7; possibly the D gene is TRBD2, per 6 matching bases. CDR1 and CDR2 (MGHRA, YSYEKL) derive from the germline V gene. V was cut back by 0 bases and J by 4 bases, leaving a gap of 13 bases between them. The CDR3 spans 15 residues, from the cysteine through the phenylalanine. The DNA shown is the 45-base CDR3, in frame from base 1.